One TCR beta chain is described in this entry. Its specificity is not known. The sample originates from a study of CXCR3-negative and CXCR3-positive naive CD8 T cells. Looking at the study overall: The total count of TRB reads reached approximately 140 million, and each library contributed about 1.5 +/- 0.3 million. Points from the study as a whole: TRBV-TRBJ usage matched between naive CXCR3-negative and CXCR3-positive cells but not between memory cells. A higher hydrophobicity marked the TRB CDR3s of CXCR3-positive naive cells versus CXCR3-negative naive cells.

Identification of naive CD8+ T cells rested on CD45RO-CCR7+CD27+CD95- status. Germline lookup yields CDR1 SGHRS and CDR2 YFSETQ. The CDR3 spans 16 residues. The method, 5' RACE with UMI labels, was used to prepare the TRB cDNA libraries. One entry per CDR3 protein, without DNA, is what TCRdb gives after re-calling the 5' RACE reads. The sample table includes roughly 93,000 distinct CDR3 sequences. Input material: naive CXCR3+ CD8+ T cells from blood. Subset given: CD45RO-CCR7+CD27+CD95- naive CD8+ T cells expressing CXCR3 (TNR3+). This clonotype was sampled from a human donor in good health. Some clones in this sample may be carry-over from other donors' samples. The rearrangement joins TRBV5-1 to TRBJ2-3; as DNA is missing, the TRBD2 call by TCRdb cannot be tested. The CDR3: CASSFRTSGATDTQYF.